This TCR beta chain was documented in a study of cytomegalovirus exposure and HLA in healthy donors (dated by TCRdb to about 2017). Regarding the study in general: An earlier analysis of approximately 640 of the donors reported approximately 270 Gb of sequence data and roughly 110 million unique TCR beta sequences from roughly 180 million T cells. About 300 gigabases of sequencing data and tens of millions of unique TCR sequences were included in an early release covering 550 to 650 HLA-typed donors. Among the roughly 400 genotyped donors, about 83% belonged to the genetic ancestry cluster associated with self-reported Caucasian donors. The study was designed to test whether signatures of past pathogen exposure could be identified by cataloging public T cell receptors. The study profiled the T cell repertoires of approximately 700 subjects by immunosequencing and related them to cytomegalovirus serostatus. Along with the approximately 650-subject first cohort, a separate validation cohort of some 130 different subjects was used. To predict cytomegalovirus infection status, the study brought together high-throughput TCR immunosequencing, statistical association of individual TCRs with disease status, and machine learning. In a later analysis, previously published TCR beta repertoires from 550 to 750 donors were re-analyzed and high-resolution HLA genotyping was added so that TCR occurrence patterns could be studied. Rather than drawing on any new phenotypic data, the later analysis identified candidate immune exposures from TCR beta sequences and the way those sequences occurred across donors. An earlier analysis of about 620 of the donors applied high-throughput TCR beta sequencing to assess whether each TCR beta V gene segment acted as functional or pseudogenic. Donor age, sex, ethnicity and CMV serostatus were collected together with the repertoire data. Genome-wide SNP genotypes for about 60% of the roughly 670 donors were used in a later genetic analysis, which treated that subset as a discovery cohort. Every discovery cohort repertoire had been produced on one sequencing platform. Both class I and class II loci were covered by HLA typing, at four-digit resolution. Typing coverage varied by locus: roughly 629-630 donors for A, B, C, DRB1 and DQB1; around 560 for DQA1; 606 for DPA1; 450 to 480 for DPB1. Several DR-DQ haplotypes were handled as single units for association and clustering, since linkage in the cohort was strong. Among almost 400 genotyped donors of the cohort, an average of about 240,000 unique TCR beta nucleotide sequences were sequenced per donor, 15% to 20% of them non-productive.

In total, approximately 700 healthy bone marrow donors made up the cohort. All cohort members were sampled while nominally healthy, although unrecorded immune exposures were likely present. The donor was CMV seronegative and was included in the group of 352 seronegative cohort members. Each donor provided a peripheral blood sample, and peripheral blood mononuclear cells were used for TCR beta sequencing. Genomic DNA was extracted from the blood cell samples with the Qiagen DNeasy Blood Extraction Kit. CDR3 length: 14 amino acids, cysteine to phenylalanine. Only CDR3 DNA remains: 42 bases, in frame from the first base. Taken from the germline V gene, the CDR1 and CDR2 loops are ENHRY and SYGVKD. Relative to germline, V is 3 bases shorter and J is 7 bases shorter, with 15 bases between their ends. Comments on this clone: What antigen it recognizes has not been identified. No clone much larger than this one lies a single base away; base qualities are absent.

Paper-wide results and their limitations: In a later analysis, some 18,000 TCR beta sequences were associated with specific HLA alleles at a false discovery rate of 0.05. V-gene and J-gene trimming of TCR beta chains was associated with a missense DCLRE1C variant in a later genetic analysis, and the association was replicated in an independent cohort. Some IMGT-functional V segments, including TRBV6-2 and TRBV6-3, could not be told apart with the 87-base-pair reads, so those segments were excluded. For the cohort, immune exposure information was limited to CMV serostatus. A later genetic analysis reported fewer N-insertions in productive TCRs among donors in an Asian-associated ancestry cluster than the roughly 620-donor mean. In a later analysis, HLA-associated TCR beta chains were found to be more clonally expanded and to have lower generation probabilities than equally common non-associated chains. A later analysis found that most CMV-associated TCR beta chains appeared HLA-restricted, with HLA associations seemingly driven largely by CMV exposure. In a later analysis, several top co-occurrence clusters were reported to appear linked to parvovirus B19, influenza, CMV and Epstein-Barr virus. Linkage disequilibrium might explain the correlated functional status among segregating V segments, but an unknown experimental factor could not be ruled out. Because counts were too low, about 15 rarely observed V segments, including chromosome 9 orphons, were left out of the earlier analysis of approximately 500 of the donors. Assigning TCR associations to individual alleles was difficult when HLA alleles, especially DR and DQ, strongly co-occurred. The sequencing pipeline was judged likely to have produced a cluster of highly shared sequence variants as a technical artifact. Because some donors lacked HLA typing at each locus, the association tests relied only on the typed subset. A further reported finding was that TCR beta sequences accurately predicted the HLA-A and HLA-B alleles for most subjects in the first cohort. The classifier was reported to diagnose cytomegalovirus status with high specificity and sensitivity in both the original cohort and the validation cohort. Presence/absence analyses assumed roughly uniform sequencing depth across donors, an assumption that may not hold. In the study, roughly 160 TCR beta chains were listed as associated with cytomegalovirus. While some public TCRs were present in many individuals, most TCR sequences turned up only very rarely across donors. In this cohort, only TCR beta chains were sequenced, and detectable features were limited by the absence of alpha or paired-chain data. Broadly in line with IMGT annotations, most TCR beta V segments showed up in productive rearrangements about 87% or about 30% of the time in an earlier analysis of several hundred of the donors. In a later analysis, the rate of TCR association differed among HLA loci, with DRB1 alleles having the most associated TCRs and HLA-C alleles having the fewest. According to the authors, the approach could potentially be generalized to other disease states and immunological phenotypes. A few of the identified cytomegalovirus-associated TCR beta chains were confirmed in vitro to be specific for cytomegalovirus antigens.

Library generation was performed with the immunoSEQ multiplex PCR assay. For the multiplex PCR, a mixture combining 60 forward primers for TCR Vbeta segments and 13 reverse primers for TCR Jbeta segments was used. The CDR3 region of rearranged TCR beta genes was amplified from genomic DNA with a multiplex PCR assay. The Illumina HiSeq System was used to sequence the amplified TCR beta libraries as 87-base-pair reads. In the source study's methods: Across the roughly 700 repertoires, a later analysis counted 80 million or so unique TCR beta chains, approximately 12 million of which were shared by at least two donors. To remove PCR and sequencing errors, raw reads were error-corrected and collapsed into unique sequences using a nearest-neighbor algorithm that merged closely related sequences. V, D and J gene segments were assigned by aligning CDR3 sequences to IMGT reference sequences. For a sequence to be retained, at least a six-nucleotide match to both a V gene segment and a J gene segment was required. A rearrangement counted as productive if the CDR3 had no stop codons and remained in frame with V and J, and every other rearrangement counted as non-productive. Following IMGT convention, CDR3 was defined as the stretch from the second conserved V-encoded cysteine to the conserved J-encoded phenylalanine. The earlier analysis of about 610 of the donors excluded sequences that lacked an unambiguous match to a single V gene segment. An earlier analysis of around 600 of the donors classified V segments as functional when productive rearrangements were above 56.7% and as segregating when the standard deviation between donors was above 5%. A statistical classification framework was built to diagnose cytomegalovirus status from the catalog of TCR beta chain sequences. V and J gene assignment, in a later analysis, came from comparing TCR nucleotide sequences with IMGT/GENE-DB human TR gene sequences. A later analysis assigned CDR3 sequences and most-parsimonious VDJ recombination scenarios with the TCRdist pipeline. In a later analysis, each TCR beta chain was defined by its CDR3 amino acid sequence together with its V-gene family, and reads lacking a unique V-gene family were excluded. A later analysis removed 592 highly shared, low-generation-probability nucleotide sequences to deal with suspected cross-contamination and a sequencing artifact. For each public chain, a later analysis derived a clonal expansion index from normalized ranks of inferred template counts within each repertoire. In a later analysis, generation probabilities were computed using a VDJ recombination model fitted to out-of-frame rearrangements, and the results were checked against IGoR. In a later analysis, TCR-TCR, TCR-HLA and TCR-CMV co-occurrence was scored with hypergeometric tests, and a repertoire-size bias correction was applied to TCR pairs. In a later analysis, false discovery rates were estimated by permuting HLA or CMV assignments 20 times. In a later analysis, co-occurring TCRs were grouped with DBSCAN, and TCRdist sequence similarity was added when clustering was performed within HLA-allele-positive subsets. Repertoires with fewer than 30,000 or more than 120,000 public chains, plus five repertoires with anomalous nucleotide sharing, were excluded from co-occurrence clustering. TCRdb re-hosts the immuneACCESS table, in-frame sequences only. Its copies lack some clones; in the studies checked, an unresolved V gene accounts for under half of them, and the cause for the rest is not known. V, J and clone size are those of that table, while D and trimming were read from the DNA. The sample table contains approximately 150,000 clones; only one count was recorded for over 70% of them. The ten largest clonotypes hold around 4.5% of the sample.

The chain couples TRBV10-3 to TRBJ1-1, with the D segment identity uncertain. Sequencing used PBMCs. The clonotype was recovered from a man aged 30 to 39 in good health and CMV-seronegative. In nucleotides, the sequence is TGTGCCATCAGTGACTCATCGTTGAGGATTGAAGCTTTCTTT. The encoded protein is CAISDSSLRIEAFF.